The 27 T cell receptor beta chains in this list originate from one sample, sequenced in a study of CD8 T cells in ankylosing spondylitis. One entry per CDR3 protein, called by TCRdb with MiXCR from the 5' RACE reads. The sample holds about 340,000 distinct CDR3 sequences; roughly 14% are singletons and the top ten take roughly 1.1%. The specimen sequenced was blood, either unsorted or a sorted T cell fraction (not recorded which). The receptors shown here come from a male donor with ankylosing spondylitis or in good health (not recorded which).

This clonotype was seen a handful of times. The genes are TRBV20-1 and TRBJ1-5; TRBD1 aligns across 7 bases. Germline assignment: CDR1 DFQATT and CDR2 SNEGSKA (reference sequence). CDR3 size: 15 residues. With V trimmed by 2 bases and J by 2 bases, 6 bases remained unmatched. CDR3: CSARYRGSGNQPQHF. CDR3 DNA: TGCAGTGCTAGATACAGGGGATCGGGCAATCAGCCCCAGCATTTT.

This clonotype showed up many times. V gene TRBV3-1 combines with J gene TRBJ1-6, with D possibly TRBD1 on 5 matching bases. The CDR3 extends over 15 amino acids. Per germline, CDR1 LGHDT and CDR2 YNNKEL (reference sequence). Deletions cut 3 bases from V and 5 bases from J, with 11 bases between. The CDR3 coding sequence is TGTGCCAGCAGCCACAGACGGGACCATAATTCACCCCTCCACTTT. Translating it yields CASSHRRDHNSPLHF.

This clonotype was picked up many times. The chain recombines TRBV20-1 with TRBJ2-7, with D maybe TRBD1 (5 bases). Trimming pared 7 bases from V and 5 bases from J, leaving 18 bases between. In germline, CDR1 is DFQATT, CDR2 SNEGSKA (reference sequence). The CDR3 is made up of 13 amino acids. The CDR3 is CSVPTRQPNEQYF. The CDR3 coding sequence is TGCAGTGTCCCTACCCGACAGCCGAACGAGCAGTACTTC.

This clonotype was counted a few times. This chain links TRBV7-2 with TRBJ2-1; 7 bases line up with TRBD2. V trimming: 1 base; J trimming: 4 bases; junction bases outside the gene matches: 10. Germline V gene lookup returns CDR1 SGHTA and CDR2 FQGNSA. The CDR3 contains 17 residues. CDR3 protein: CASSLGTSSRVYNEQFF. The CDR3 nucleotides are TGTGCCAGCAGCTTAGGGACTAGTAGTAGGGTTTACAATGAGCAGTTCTTC. Variable domain in full (rest from reference TRBV7-2 and TRBJ2-1): GAGVSQSPSNKVTEKGKDVELRCDPISGHTALYWYRQSLGQGLEFLIYFQGNSAPDKSGLPSDRFSAERTGGSVSTLTIQRTQQEDSAVYLCASSLGTSSRVYNEQFFGPGTRLTVL.

This chain connects TRBV7-2 to TRBJ2-1; TRBD2 matches 8 bases. This CDR3 has 15 residues. The germline gives CDR1 SGHTA, CDR2 FQGNSA. V was clipped by 1 base and J by 6 bases; unmatched bases: 5. The CDR3 DNA is TGTGCCAGCAGCTTAGAGGCGGGGGGATCCAATGAGCAGTTCTTC. This codes for CASSLEAGGSNEQFF.

The sample holds many counts of this clonotype. V and J are TRBV5-5 and TRBJ2-7, with D maybe TRBD1 (6 bases). CDR1 and CDR2 from the germline V gene are SGHKS and YYEKEE (reference sequence). Trimming left V 2 bases short and J 1 base short, with 7 bases between. The CDR3 length is 13 residues. CDR3 amino acids: CASSFRGSYEQYF. As DNA, the CDR3 is TGTGCCAGCAGCTTCAGGGGTTCCTACGAGCAGTACTTC.

This CDR3 is CASSGDWWSEGYGYTF. CDR3 coding DNA: TGCGCCAGCAGTGGCGATTGGTGGTCCGAGGGCTATGGCTACACCTTC. V usage is TRBV10-2 and J usage is TRBJ1-2; D uncertain. Germline assignment: CDR1 WSHSY and CDR2 SAAADI. The CDR3 runs 16 residues. The V gene lost 4 bases and the J gene lost 4 bases, with 19 bases spanning the gap.

J is TRBJ2-3 and V is TRBV7-2; the D gene is possibly TRBD1 (6 bases). Between the trimmed V and J ends, which lost 5 bases and 1 base, there was a span of 13 bases. The V gene's germline CDR1 is SGHTA and CDR2 FQGNSA. The CDR3 length is 15 residues. This chain's CDR3 is CASSPQGRGTDTQYF. CDR3 sequence (DNA): TGTGCCAGCAGCCCACAGGGAAGGGGCACAGATACGCAGTATTTT.

This clonotype occurred a few times. The chain has TRBV6-1 and TRBJ1-2; D is possibly TRBD1 (5 bases). The germline V gene encodes CDR1 MNHNS and CDR2 SASEGT. The V and J ends lost 2 bases and 6 bases respectively, with 16 bases between them. CDR3 length: 15 residues. CDR3 in amino acids: CASSENGREDNGYTF. The CDR3 DNA follows: TGTGCCAGCAGTGAAAACGGCAGGGAAGATAATGGCTACACCTTC.

This clonotype appeared many times. The gene calls are TRBV12-3 or TRBV12-4 and TRBJ1-6; no clear D gene. V was pared by 6 bases and J by 7 bases, with 13 bases between. The CDR3 runs to 14 residues. As DNA, the CDR3 is TGTGCCAGCAGCAAGGAGGGAGCAAATTCACCCCTCCACTTT. Protein sequence: CASSKEGANSPLHF.

V and J are TRBV27 and TRBJ2-3; the D is unclear. In germline, CDR1 is MNHEY, CDR2 SMNVEV (reference sequence). This CDR3 has 15 residues. The germline V and J ends were trimmed by 8 bases and 0 bases, with 15 bases remaining between them. CDR3 sequence: CASRKISTSTDTQYF. The CDR3 DNA reads TGTGCCAGCCGAAAAATTTCTACTAGCACAGATACGCAGTATTTT.

The chain combines TRBV5-1 with TRBJ2-4, with TRBD1 as a possible D gene (5 bases). The V end was cut by 1 base, the J end by 0 bases, with 17 bases between. There are 18 residues in the CDR3. In germline, CDR1 is SGHRS, CDR2 YFSETQ. The CDR3 is CASSLNPSRAEAKNIQYF. In DNA, the CDR3 is TGCGCCAGCAGCTTGAACCCCTCCAGGGCCGAAGCCAAAAACATTCAGTACTTC.

The chain has TRBV14 and TRBJ2-3; D perhaps matches TRBD2 (5 bases). Per germline, CDR1 SGHDN and CDR2 FVKESK. V was pared by 4 bases and J by 0 bases, with 11 bases between. This CDR3 contains 15 residues. CDR3 loop: CASSLLLGSTDTQYF. The CDR3 DNA sequence: TGTGCCAGCAGCCTACTACTAGGGAGCACAGATACGCAGTATTTT.

Concerning this clonotype: At one end the junction does not follow the germline gene, possibly because of a read error. The J gene is TRBJ1-3, the V gene TRBV4-1; 7 bases line up with TRBD1. The germline CDR1 and CDR2 sequences are MGHRA and YSYEKL. This CDR3 has 18 residues. The CDR3 sequence: CASSQETGQPFSGNTIYF. The CDR3 DNA sequence: TGCGCCAGCAGTCAAGAGACAGGGCAACCTTTCTCTGGAAACACCATATATTTT.

This clonotype was recorded many times. V usage is TRBV4-1 and J usage is TRBJ2-2; the match to TRBD2 covers 9 bases. CDR1 is MGHRA, CDR2 YSYEKL, per germline. Trimming cost V 0 bases and J 3 bases; bases outside gene matches: 11. There are 19 residues in the CDR3. This CDR3 reads CASSQDSPGGRVYTGELFF. The CDR3 bases are TGCGCCAGCAGCCAAGATAGCCCTGGCGGGAGGGTTTACACCGGGGAGCTGTTTTTT.

At least ten counts were recorded for this clonotype. J is TRBJ2-1 and V is TRBV5-6; 12 bases line up with TRBD2. In germline, CDR1 is SGHDT, CDR2 YYEEEE. V trimming: 3 bases; J trimming: 6 bases; junction bases outside the gene matches: 4. CDR3 size: 15 residues. Here the CDR3 DNA reads TGTGCCAGCAGCTCACTAGCGGGGGGAGGCAATGAGCAGTTCTTC. Amino acid sequence: CASSSLAGGGNEQFF.

The chain links TRBV20-1 to TRBJ2-1; 7 nucleotides agree with TRBD2. Germline V lookup: CDR1 DFQATT, CDR2 SNEGSKA (reference sequence). The CDR3 covers 14 residues. Trimming cost V 6 bases and J 4 bases; bases outside gene matches: 9. CDR3 loop: CSARGDSRYNEQFF. The CDR3 DNA is TGCAGTGCCCGGGGGGACTCGAGATACAATGAGCAGTTCTTC.

This clonotype was counted only a few times. V gene TRBV16 combines with J gene TRBJ1-1; the D gene is possibly TRBD1 (5 bases). The germline V gene encodes CDR1 KGHSY and CDR2 FQNENV. The CDR3 loop spans 14 amino acids. The V gene lost 2 bases and the J gene lost 8 bases, with 15 bases spanning the gap. For the CDR3, the DNA is TGTGCCAGCAGCCAAGATGGAGGGACGGTAGAAGCTTTCTTT. Translating gives CASSQDGGTVEAFF.

This clonotype was picked up a small number of times. This chain links TRBV7-2 with TRBJ2-7, with D uncertain. V lost 1 base and J lost 0, with 10 bases in between. The CDR3 sequence is 15 residues long. Germline V gene data show CDR1 as SGHTA and CDR2 as FQGNSA. This CDR3 is CASSLDYGSSYEQYF. DNA for the CDR3: TGTGCCAGCAGCTTAGATTACGGAAGCTCCTACGAGCAGTACTTC. The full variable domain, completed using reference TRBV7-2 and TRBJ2-7, is GAGVSQSPSNKVTEKGKDVELRCDPISGHTALYWYRQSLGQGLEFLIYFQGNSAPDKSGLPSDRFSAERTGGSVSTLTIQRTQQEDSAVYLCASSLDYGSSYEQYFGPGTRLTVT.

This clonotype was found a few times. The chain employs TRBV5-1 and TRBJ2-3; possible D gene TRBD1, 6 bases. Trimming removed 4 bases from V and 5 bases from J, with 11 bases in between. The CDR3 has 13 amino acids. Germline V gene data show CDR1 as SGHRS and CDR2 as YFSETQ. The CDR3 DNA follows: TGCGCCAGCAGCCGACAGGCCGGAGATACGCAGTATTTT. It codes for CASSRQAGDTQYF.

This clonotype was seen more than once but under ten times. This chain joins TRBV5-6 and TRBJ2-3; 9 bases agree with TRBD2. The V segment lost 2 bases and the J segment 1 base; nucleotides outside the gene matches: 2. Germline V gene data show CDR1 as SGHDT and CDR2 as YYEEEE. The CDR3 spans 15 residues. CDR3 sequence: CASSFRTSGTDTQYF. CDR3 DNA: TGTGCCAGCAGCTTTCGGACTAGCGGCACAGATACGCAGTATTTT.

This chain joins TRBV20-1 and TRBJ1-1; D unclear. Germline CDR1 DFQATT, CDR2 SNEGSKA (reference sequence). Trimming stripped 0 bases from V and 3 bases from J, with 17 bases between. The CDR3 is 16 amino acids. In DNA form, the CDR3 reads TGCAGTGCTAGAGATGGGCTCCCTCGGGAGGACACTGAAGCTTTCTTT. Translating gives CSARDGLPREDTEAFF.

The sample holds many counts of this clonotype. J is TRBJ2-5 and V is TRBV29-1; D uncertain. This CDR3 is built from 12 residues. The germline V gene encodes CDR1 SQVTM and CDR2 ANQGSEA. The V gene lost 4 bases and the J gene lost 3 bases, with 9 bases spanning the gap. In DNA form, the CDR3 reads TGCAGCGTTGGATTCACTGAAGAGACCCAGTACTTC. Protein product: CSVGFTEETQYF.

This chain uses TRBV3-1 with TRBJ2-7, with D uncertain. The CDR3 has 16 amino acids. The V and J ends lost 5 bases and 7 bases respectively, with 24 bases between them. Germline V gene sequence: CDR1 LGHDT, CDR2 YNNKEL (reference sequence). Written as DNA, the CDR3 is TGTGCCAGCAGCATTTCCCTTCGTAGTCGGCCCGCTGAGCAGTACTTC. Protein: CASSISLRSRPAEQYF.

The V call is TRBV3-1, the J call TRBJ2-3, with D possibly being TRBD2 (5 bases). This CDR3 has 15 amino acids. Trimming shortened V by 3 bases and J by 6 bases, and 16 bases separated the two germline ends. Germline-derived CDR1 and CDR2 are LGHDT and YNNKEL (reference sequence). CDR3 protein: CASSHTRQEGDTQYF. DNA for the CDR3: TGTGCCAGCAGCCATACTAGGCAAGAAGGGGATACGCAGTATTTT.

J is TRBJ1-2 and V is TRBV11-2, with D unclear. This CDR3 comprises 14 residues. With 4 bases removed from V and 0 bases from J, the gap between germline ends came to 9 bases. CDR1 SGHAT and CDR2 FQNNGV come from the germline V gene. The CDR3 nucleotides are TGTGCCAGCAGCTGGGCGAACTCTAACTATGGCTACACCTTC. Translating gives CASSWANSNYGYTF.

The sample holds a few counts of this clonotype. Mismatch with germline at one junction end may stem from a read error. V is TRBV12-5 and J is TRBJ2-1; D is perhaps TRBD1 or TRBD2 (5 bases each). Germline V gene data show CDR1 as LGHNT and CDR2 as FRNRAP. The CDR3 contains 14 residues. As DNA, the CDR3 is TGTGCTAGTGCTTTGGGGGACCAATACAATGAGCAGTTCTTC. Encoded protein: CASALGDQYNEQFF.